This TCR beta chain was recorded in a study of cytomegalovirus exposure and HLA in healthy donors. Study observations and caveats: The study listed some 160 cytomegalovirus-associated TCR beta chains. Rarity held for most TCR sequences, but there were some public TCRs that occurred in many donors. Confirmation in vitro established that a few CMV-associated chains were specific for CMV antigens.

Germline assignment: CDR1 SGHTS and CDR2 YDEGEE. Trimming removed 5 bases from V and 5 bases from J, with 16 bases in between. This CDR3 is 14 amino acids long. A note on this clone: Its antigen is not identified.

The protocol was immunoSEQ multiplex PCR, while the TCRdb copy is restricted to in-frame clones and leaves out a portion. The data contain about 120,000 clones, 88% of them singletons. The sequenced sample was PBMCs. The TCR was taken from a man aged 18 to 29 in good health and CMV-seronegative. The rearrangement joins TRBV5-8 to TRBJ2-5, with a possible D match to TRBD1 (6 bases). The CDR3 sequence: CASSSGQLGETQYF. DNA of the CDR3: TGTGCCAGCAGTTCAGGACAGCTCGGGGAGACCCAGTACTTC.